This T cell receptor (beta chain) was sequenced in a study of identical twins. To note about this clonotype: Its specificity is unknown.

General study points: The models systematically underestimated how much out-of-frame TCR alpha was shared in monozygotic twins.

TCRdb re-called the 5' RACE reads with MiXCR, one entry per CDR3 protein. Counted here are around 1.7 million distinct CDR3 sequences, under 35% occurring once; the ten biggest clones make up roughly 0.3%. Sequencing was performed on cord blood. The clonotype originates from a newborn girl in good health.

The CDR3 loop is CASSSEGFEQYF. Here the CDR3 DNA reads TGTGCCAGCAGTTCCGAGGGTTTCGAGCAGTACTTC. The chain uses TRBV2 and TRBJ2-5, with TRBD2 as a possible D gene (5 bases). The J call may not be correct, given that the DNA end is closer to TRBJ2-7. The germline V gene encodes CDR1 SNHLY and CDR2 FYNNEI. This CDR3 is 12 amino acids long.